The 10 T cell receptor beta chains given below trace back to one sample, sequenced in a study of blood T cell repertoires in COVID-19. Assay: immunoSEQ multiplex PCR; the TCRdb copy retains only in-frame clones and omits some. Of approximately 50,000 clones in the sample, 65% to 85% were seen once. The sequencing input was peripheral blood. All receptors come from a man in his 70s with active COVID-19.

This chain links TRBV18 with TRBJ1-1; 11 bases map to TRBD1. With V trimmed by 2 bases and J by 3 bases, 5 bases remained unmatched. CDR1 and CDR2 (germline): KGHSH, LQKENI. This CDR3 has 16 amino acids. CDR3 sequence reads: CASSPRDRGVDTEAFF. The DNA for the CDR3 is TGTGCCAGCTCACCAAGGGACAGGGGGGTTGACACTGAAGCTTTCTTT.

The chain carries TRBV9 and TRBJ2-7, with D perhaps matching TRBD2 (6 bases). The V end lost 0 bases, the J end lost 1 base, and 11 bases lay between the germline ends. The germline gives CDR1 SGDLS, CDR2 YYNGEE. This CDR3 has 15 residues. The CDR3 loop is CASSVAGGASYEQYF. CDR3 sequence (DNA): TGTGCCAGCAGCGTAGCTGGCGGGGCTTCCTACGAGCAGTACTTC.

This clone was seen only a few times. This sequence joins TRBV7-2 and TRBJ1-2; D perhaps matches TRBD1 (6 bases). V dropped 1 base and J dropped 3 bases, with 9 bases sitting between them. CDR3 length equals 14 residues. Germline assignment: CDR1 SGHTA and CDR2 FQGNSA. CDR3 coding DNA: TGTGCCAGCAGCTTAGGTGCAGGGGACTATGGCTACACCTTC. This translates into CASSLGAGDYGYTF.

This sequence joins TRBV2 and TRBJ2-2; possibly TRBD2 for D (6 bases). In germline, CDR1 is SNHLY, CDR2 FYNNEI. V lost 4 bases and J lost 1, with 10 bases in between. The CDR3 has 15 amino acids. The CDR3 sequence: CASSVSRENTGELFF. The CDR3 region has the DNA TGTGCCAGCAGTGTCTCGCGGGAGAACACCGGGGAGCTGTTTTTT. Together with reference TRBV2 and TRBJ2-2, the CDR3 gives the full variable domain: EPEVTQTPSHQVTQMGQEVILRCVPISNHLYFYWYRQILGQKVEFLVSFYNNEISEKSEIFDDQFSVERPDGSNFTLKIRSTKLEDSAMYFCASSVSRENTGELFFGEGSRLTVL.

The chain is built from TRBV5-6 and TRBJ2-2; 8 nucleotides align to TRBD2. The CDR3 totals 16 residues. The germline V gene encodes CDR1 SGHDT and CDR2 YYEEEE. V was clipped by 1 base and J by 7 bases; unmatched bases: 9. The CDR3 spells CASSLQFAGGGGELFF. CDR3 DNA: TGTGCCAGCAGCTTGCAGTTTGCGGGAGGCGGCGGGGAGCTGTTTTTT.

The V gene is TRBV2, the J gene TRBJ2-3; D is possibly TRBD1 (5 bases). The CDR3 is 16 amino acids. Per the germline V gene, CDR1 is SNHLY and CDR2 is FYNNEI. The germline V and J ends were trimmed by 4 bases and 1 base, with 15 bases remaining between them. The CDR3 is CASSGLSSRGTDTQYF. CDR3 in DNA: TGTGCCAGCAGTGGCTTGAGTAGCAGGGGCACAGATACGCAGTATTTT.

The chain couples TRBV7-2 to TRBJ2-7, with 13 bases fitting TRBD2. The CDR3 sequence is 17 residues long. V was pared by 5 bases and J by 2 bases, with 9 bases of the junction left unmatched. Germline lookup yields CDR1 SGHTA and CDR2 FQGNSA. The CDR3 DNA is TGTGCCAGCAGCGCGATAGGGACTAGCGGGGCTCCCTACGAGCAGTACTTC. The encoded protein is CASSAIGTSGAPYEQYF. Complete variable domain (other parts from reference TRBV7-2 and TRBJ2-7): GAGVSQSPSNKVTEKGKDVELRCDPISGHTALYWYRQSLGQGLEFLIYFQGNSAPDKSGLPSDRFSAERTGGSVSTLTIQRTQQEDSAVYLCASSAIGTSGAPYEQYFGPGTRLTVT.

This clone was picked up a small number of times. The chain couples TRBV15 to TRBJ1-5; D gene uncertain. This CDR3 region has 14 residues. Germline values: CDR1 LNHNV, CDR2 YYDKDF (reference sequence). Trimming removed 4 bases at V and 7 bases at J, with 14 bases between. CDR3 amino acids: CATSTRTTGQPQHF. The CDR3 coding sequence is TGTGCCACCAGCACTCGAACCACGGGGCAGCCCCAGCATTTT. Based on the CDR3 plus reference TRBV15 and TRBJ1-5, the full variable domain is DAMVIQNPRYQVTQFGKPVTLSCSQTLNHNVMYWYQQKSSQAPKLLFHYYDKDFNNEADTPDNFQSRRPNTSFCFLDIRSPGLGDTAMYLCATSTRTTGQPQHFGDGTRLSIL.

The J gene is TRBJ2-7, the V gene TRBV18; D might be TRBD2 (5 bases). CDR3 length: 13 residues. Per the germline V gene, CDR1 is KGHSH and CDR2 is LQKENI. V was trimmed by 0 bases and J by 3 bases, leaving 6 bases between them. The CDR3 is CASSPPGDYEQYF. CDR3 bases: TGTGCCAGCTCACCACCCGGGGACTACGAGCAGTACTTC.

The J gene is TRBJ2-3, the V gene TRBV7-3, with D maybe TRBD2 (5 bases). Germline values: CDR1 SGHTA, CDR2 FQGTGA. The CDR3 contains 14 residues. Trimming removed 2 bases at V and 0 bases at J, with 6 bases between. This chain's CDR3 is CASSLEGSTDTQYF. The CDR3 DNA is TGTGCCAGCAGCTTAGAGGGTAGCACAGATACGCAGTATTTT.